Below, 17 T cell receptor beta chains from the same sample are listed, as sequenced in a study of T cell responses to AZD1222 COVID-19 vaccine. Clones were read by immunoSEQ multiplex PCR, and TCRdb kept only the in-frame ones, dropping some. The sample comprises more than 100,000 clones, about 85% of which are singletons, and under 3% rests with the top ten. The source was peripheral blood, collected 28 days after the second AZD1222 dose. These receptor sequences come from an adult who received the AZD1222 COVID-19 vaccine.

This rearrangement joins TRBV7-2 to TRBJ1-2, with 9 bases fitting TRBD1. V was clipped by 5 bases and J by 3 bases; unmatched bases: 4. The CDR3 is made up of 14 amino acids. Germline-derived CDR1 and CDR2 are SGHTA and FQGNSA. This CDR3 reads CASSHRGRDYGYTF. CDR3 nucleotides: TGTGCCAGCAGCCACAGGGGGCGAGACTATGGCTACACCTTC. Combining the CDR3 with reference TRBV7-2 and TRBJ1-2 gives the whole variable domain GAGVSQSPSNKVTEKGKDVELRCDPISGHTALYWYRQSLGQGLEFLIYFQGNSAPDKSGLPSDRFSAERTGGSVSTLTIQRTQQEDSAVYLCASSHRGRDYGYTFGSGTRLTVV.

The chain uses TRBV14 and TRBJ2-3, with unresolved D. Germline CDR1 SGHDN, CDR2 FVKESK. The V gene lost 1 base and the J gene lost 4 bases, with 3 bases spanning the gap. The CDR3 totals 12 residues. The CDR3 spells CASSQVPDTQYF. DNA for the CDR3: TGTGCCAGCAGCCAAGTTCCAGATACGCAGTATTTT. The variable domain in full, with the rest retrieved from reference TRBV14 and TRBJ2-3, is EAGVTQFPSHSVIEKGQTVTLRCDPISGHDNLYWYRRVMGKEIKFLLHFVKESKQDESGMPNNRFLAERTGGTYSTLKVQPAELEDSGVYFCASSQVPDTQYFGPGTRLTVL.

The V and J genes are TRBV6-4 and TRBJ2-2; D gene uncertain. The CDR3 is 16 residues long. Germline V gives CDR1 MRHNA, CDR2 SNTAGT. Between the trimmed V and J ends, which lost 0 bases and 5 bases, there was a span of 13 bases. CDR3 coding DNA: TGTGCCAGCAGTGACTCGATTATGGTCTGGACCGGGGAGCTGTTTTTT. It is translated as CASSDSIMVWTGELFF.

V usage is TRBV19 and J usage is TRBJ1-3, with D possibly being TRBD1 (5 bases). Trimming pared 3 bases from V and 0 bases from J, leaving 12 bases between. CDR1 and CDR2 from the germline V gene are LNHDA and SQIVND (reference sequence). The CDR3 has 16 amino acids. The CDR3 reads CASSILRGSSGNTIYF. DNA of the CDR3: TGTGCCAGTAGTATCCTGAGGGGAAGCTCTGGAAACACCATATATTTT.

The chain carries TRBV28 and TRBJ1-4; D gene ambiguous. Germline V gene lookup returns CDR1 MDHEN and CDR2 SYDVKM. The length of the CDR3 is 13 residues. V dropped 8 bases and J dropped 4 bases, with 11 bases sitting between them. The CDR3 DNA reads TGTGCCAGCCTCCCAGAATATAATGAAAAACTGTTTTTT. Amino acid sequence: CASLPEYNEKLFF. Filled out from reference TRBV28 and TRBJ1-4, the complete variable domain reads DVKVTQSSRYLVKRTGEKVFLECVQDMDHENMFWYRQDPGLGLRLIYFSYDVKMKEKGDIPEGYSVSREKKERFSLILESASTNQTSMYLCASLPEYNEKLFFGSGTQLSVL.

The chain carries TRBV19 and TRBJ1-6; D is unresolved. The CDR3 has 15 residues. V was trimmed by 0 bases and J by 7 bases, leaving 10 bases between them. Germline V CDR1 and CDR2: LNHDA, SQIVND (reference sequence). The CDR3 spells CASSIDGRWNSPLHF. The DNA of the CDR3 is TGTGCCAGTAGTATAGACGGACGATGGAATTCACCCCTCCACTTT.

The V and J genes are TRBV28 and TRBJ1-1; D uncertain. The CDR3 covers 12 residues. V was clipped by 5 bases and J by 6 bases, with 10 bases between them. Germline loops: CDR1 MDHEN, CDR2 SYDVKM. CDR3 sequence reads: CASSLTQAEAFF. CDR3 in DNA: TGTGCCAGCAGTCTTACCCAAGCTGAAGCTTTCTTT.

The chain links TRBV5-1 to TRBJ1-2; no definite D call. Germline CDR1 and CDR2: SGHRS and YFSETQ. Deletions cut 4 bases from V and 4 bases from J, with 23 bases between. The CDR3 sequence is 17 residues long. The CDR3 loop reads CASSPQPGSRTSYGYTF. DNA for the CDR3: TGCGCCAGCAGCCCCCAACCCGGCTCTCGAACTTCCTATGGCTACACCTTC.

The chain is built from TRBV4-2 and TRBJ2-7, with 8 bases lining up with TRBD2. From germline, CDR1 is LGHNA and CDR2 YNFKEQ. The CDR3 has 16 amino acids. J gave up 5 bases and V 0 bases, and 9 bases lay outside the gene matches. As DNA, the CDR3 is TGTGCCAGCAGCCAAGAGGCGGGGGGCTCCCTAAACGAGCAGTACTTC. This encodes CASSQEAGGSLNEQYF.

DNA of the CDR3: TGTGCCAGCAGTTTATATGGTCGACTAGCCGGGGAGCTGTTTTTT. Its protein product is CASSLYGRLAGELFF. The rearrangement links TRBV28 to TRBJ2-2, with D possibly being TRBD2 (6 bases). Germline-derived CDR1 and CDR2 are MDHEN and SYDVKM. The V gene lost 1 base and the J gene lost 6 bases, with 12 bases spanning the gap. The CDR3 consists of 15 residues.

The J gene is TRBJ1-2, the V gene TRBV12-3 or TRBV12-4; D call uncertain. The CDR3 contains 13 residues. Between the trimmed V and J ends, which lost 0 bases and 7 bases, there was a span of 9 bases. This CDR3 is CASSLASTVGYTF. The CDR3 region has the DNA TGTGCCAGCAGTTTAGCCTCTACAGTTGGCTACACCTTC.

The chain couples TRBV3-1 (or the pseudogene TRBV3-2) to TRBJ1-6; 9 bases are a match to TRBD1. CDR3 length equals 15 residues. With V trimmed by 8 bases and J by 3 bases, 5 bases remained unmatched. The germline gives CDR1 LGHDT, CDR2 YNNKEL (reference sequence). Written as DNA, the CDR3 is TGTGCCAGCCGGACAGGGGCCTACTATAATTCACCCCTCCACTTT. Amino acid sequence: CASRTGAYYNSPLHF.

This rearrangement joins TRBV6-2 or TRBV6-3 to TRBJ2-1; a possible D gene is TRBD2 (7 bases). Deletions cut 5 bases from V and 12 bases from J, with 20 bases between. The germline V gene has CDR1 MNHEY and CDR2 SVGEGT. This CDR3 has 14 amino acids. This chain's CDR3 is CASSQTRGAQGQFF. The DNA for the CDR3 is TGTGCCAGCAGTCAAACTCGGGGGGCCCAAGGGCAGTTCTTC.

The chain combines TRBV5-5 with TRBJ1-6; 7 bases line up with TRBD1. With 2 bases clipped from V and 7 bases from J, the junction kept 6 bases outside the gene matches. CDR3 length equals 15 residues. Germline values: CDR1 SGHKS, CDR2 YYEKEE (reference sequence). Written as DNA, the CDR3 is TGTGCCAGCAGCTTCGACTGGGACAGAAATTCACCCCTCCACTTT. It specifies CASSFDWDRNSPLHF.

The V and J genes are TRBV6-5 and TRBJ2-7, with 12 bases lining up with TRBD2. In germline, CDR1 is MNHEY, CDR2 SVGAGI. CDR3 size: 15 residues. Losses at the gene ends were 5 bases for V and 6 bases for J; bases not matched to a gene: 8. CDR3 nucleotide sequence: TGTGCCAGCAGTCCCGGGACTAGCGGGCGTGGCGAGCAGTACTTC. Its protein is CASSPGTSGRGEQYF.

V is TRBV3-1 (or the pseudogene TRBV3-2) and J is TRBJ1-1; TRBD1 might be the D (6 bases). Looked up from germline, CDR1 is LGHDT and CDR2 is YNNKEL (reference sequence). The ends were cut back, 3 bases at V and 3 bases at J, with 11 bases in the middle. The CDR3 has 14 residues. The CDR3 DNA follows: TGTGCCAGCAGCCATCTGGGGGGCCACACTGAAGCTTTCTTT. Translated, it gives CASSHLGGHTEAFF.

The chain links TRBV29-1 to TRBJ1-2; 7 nucleotides line up with TRBD1. The CDR3 sequence is 12 residues long. V was pared by 6 bases and J by 2 bases, with 3 bases of the junction left unmatched. The germline gives CDR1 SQVTM, CDR2 ANQGSEA. The CDR3: CSVKGQNYGYTF. Here the CDR3 DNA reads TGCAGCGTAAAGGGACAGAACTATGGCTACACCTTC.